The present T cell receptor beta chain was sequenced within a study of blood T cell repertoires in COVID-19. Across the study: Acute-phase and convalescent COVID-19 samples originated in the United States, Italy and Spain. T cells, B-cell-depleted T cells, or PBMCs supplied cDNA or gDNA.

Methods used by the authors: Amplification from reference gene primers served as the basis for estimated nucleated cell counts. Using immunoSEQ multiplex PCR, the repertoire was profiled, and TCRdb retains in-frame clones only, with some absent. V, J and clone size derive from that table, while D and trimming were established from the DNA sequence. The sample lists about 320,000 clones, roughly 85% occurring once. Only a few counts were recorded for this clone. The sequence was collected from a human donor in a cohort sampled during active COVID-19. The sequenced sample was peripheral blood.

CDR3 sequence: CASSFTGINLEKLFF. The CDR3 bases are TGCGCCAGCAGCTTCACAGGGATCAACTTAGAGAAACTGTTTTTT. The chain links TRBV5-1 to TRBJ1-4; the D gene is possibly TRBD1 (6 bases). The V gene's germline CDR1 is SGHRS and CDR2 YFSETQ. Trimming took off 2 bases at V and 11 bases at J, with 19 bases between the two ends. The CDR3 extends over 15 amino acids.